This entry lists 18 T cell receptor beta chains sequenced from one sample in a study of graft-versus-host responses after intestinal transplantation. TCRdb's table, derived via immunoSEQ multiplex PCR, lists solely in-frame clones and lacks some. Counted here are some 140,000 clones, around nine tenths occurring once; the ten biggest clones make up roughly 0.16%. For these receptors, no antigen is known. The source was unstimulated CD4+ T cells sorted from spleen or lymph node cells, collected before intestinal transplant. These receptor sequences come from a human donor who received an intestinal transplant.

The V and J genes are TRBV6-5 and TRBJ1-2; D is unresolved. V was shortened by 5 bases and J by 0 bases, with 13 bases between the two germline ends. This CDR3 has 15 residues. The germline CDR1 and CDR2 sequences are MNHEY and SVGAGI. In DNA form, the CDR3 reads TGTGCCAGCAGTCCTAGACGGAACACTAACTATGGCTACACCTTC. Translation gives CASSPRRNTNYGYTF.

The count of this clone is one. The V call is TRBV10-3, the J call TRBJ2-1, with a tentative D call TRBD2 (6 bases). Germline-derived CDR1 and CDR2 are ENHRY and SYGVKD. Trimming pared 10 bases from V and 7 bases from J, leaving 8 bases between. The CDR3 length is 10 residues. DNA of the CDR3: TGTGCCACCGGAGGGAATGAGCAGTTCTTC. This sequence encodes CATGGNEQFF.

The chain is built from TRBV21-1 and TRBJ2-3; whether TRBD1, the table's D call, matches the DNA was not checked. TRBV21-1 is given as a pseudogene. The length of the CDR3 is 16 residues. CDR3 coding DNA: TGTGCCAGCAGCAATAGGTCAGGATTAAGCACAGATACGCAGTATTTT. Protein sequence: CASSNRSGLSTDTQYF.

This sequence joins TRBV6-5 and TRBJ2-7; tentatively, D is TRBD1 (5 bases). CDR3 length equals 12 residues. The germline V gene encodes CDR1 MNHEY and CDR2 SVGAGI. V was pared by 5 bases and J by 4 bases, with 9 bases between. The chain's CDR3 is CASSERGYEQYF. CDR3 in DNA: TGTGCCAGCAGTGAAAGGGGATACGAGCAGTACTTC.

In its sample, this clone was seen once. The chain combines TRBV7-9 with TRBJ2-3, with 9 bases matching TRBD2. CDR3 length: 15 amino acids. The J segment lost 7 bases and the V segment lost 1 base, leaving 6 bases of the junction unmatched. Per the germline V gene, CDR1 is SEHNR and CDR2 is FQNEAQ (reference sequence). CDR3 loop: CASSLGLAVIHTQYF. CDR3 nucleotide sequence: TGTGCCAGCAGCTTAGGACTAGCGGTCATACATACGCAGTATTTT.

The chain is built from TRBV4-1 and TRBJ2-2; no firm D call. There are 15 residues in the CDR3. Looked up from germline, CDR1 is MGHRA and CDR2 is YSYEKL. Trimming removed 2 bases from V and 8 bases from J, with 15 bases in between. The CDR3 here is CASSQRVVSTGELFF. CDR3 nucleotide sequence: TGCGCCAGCAGCCAAAGGGTTGTCTCTACGGGGGAGCTGTTTTTT.

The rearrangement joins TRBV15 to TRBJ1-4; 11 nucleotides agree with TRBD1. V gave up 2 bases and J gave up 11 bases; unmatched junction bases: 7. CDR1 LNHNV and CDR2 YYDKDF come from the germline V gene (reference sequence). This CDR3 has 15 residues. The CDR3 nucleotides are TGTGCCACCAGCAGAAACCGGGACAGGGGGGAGAAACTGTTTTTT. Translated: CATSRNRDRGEKLFF.

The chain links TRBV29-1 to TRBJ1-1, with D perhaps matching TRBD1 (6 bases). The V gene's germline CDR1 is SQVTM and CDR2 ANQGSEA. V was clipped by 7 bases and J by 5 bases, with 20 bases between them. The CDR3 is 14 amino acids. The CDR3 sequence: CSAVVQGGGTEAFF. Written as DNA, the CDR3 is TGCAGCGCCGTAGTACAGGGAGGCGGGACTGAAGCTTTCTTT.

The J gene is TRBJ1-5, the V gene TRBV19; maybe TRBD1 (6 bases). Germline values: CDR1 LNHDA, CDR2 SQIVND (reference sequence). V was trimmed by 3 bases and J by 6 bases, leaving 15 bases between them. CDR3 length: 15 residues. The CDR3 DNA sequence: TGTGCCAGTAGTATCGGGACCCGGGGGCGTCAGCCCCAGCATTTT. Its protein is CASSIGTRGRQPQHF. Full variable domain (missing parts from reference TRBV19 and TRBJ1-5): DGGITQSPKYLFRKEGQNVTLSCEQNLNHDAMYWYRQDPGQGLRLIYYSQIVNDFQKGDIAEGYSVSREKKESFPLTVTSAQKNPTAFYLCASSIGTRGRQPQHFGDGTRLSIL.

The CDR3 here is CASSEAGGQGGETQYF. The CDR3 DNA reads as TGTGCCAGCAGCGAAGCGGGGGGGCAAGGGGGAGAGACCCAGTACTTC. The gene calls are TRBV9 and TRBJ2-5, with 10 bases lining up with TRBD2. The CDR3 covers 16 residues. The ends lost 3 bases at V and 4 bases at J; junction bases unmatched: 9. Germline CDR1 reads SGDLS; CDR2 reads YYNGEE. Together with reference TRBV9 and TRBJ2-5, the CDR3 gives the full variable domain: DSGVTQTPKHLITATGQRVTLRCSPRSGDLSVYWYQQSLDQGLQFLIQYYNGEERAKGNILERFSAQQFPDLHSELNLSSLELGDSALYFCASSEAGGQGGETQYFGPGTRLLVL.

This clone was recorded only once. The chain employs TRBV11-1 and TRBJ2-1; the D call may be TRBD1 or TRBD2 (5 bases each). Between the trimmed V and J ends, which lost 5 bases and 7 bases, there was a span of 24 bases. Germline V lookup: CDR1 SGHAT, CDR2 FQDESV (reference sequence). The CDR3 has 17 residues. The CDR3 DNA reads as TGTGCCAGCAGCCCCCGGTCATCGGGACCACTCGAAAATGAGCAGTTCTTC. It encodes CASSPRSSGPLENEQFF.

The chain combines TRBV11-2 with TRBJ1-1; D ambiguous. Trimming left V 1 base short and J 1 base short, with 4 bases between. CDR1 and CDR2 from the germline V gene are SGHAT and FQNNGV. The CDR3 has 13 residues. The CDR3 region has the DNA TGTGCCAGCAGCTTAGCCGAGAACACTGAAGCTTTCTTT. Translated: CASSLAENTEAFF.

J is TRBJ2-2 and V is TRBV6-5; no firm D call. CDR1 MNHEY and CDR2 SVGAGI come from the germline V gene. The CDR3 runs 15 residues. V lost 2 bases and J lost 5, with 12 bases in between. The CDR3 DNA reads TGTGCCAGCAGTTACGTAGGTTTGGGGACCGGGGAGCTGTTTTTT. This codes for CASSYVGLGTGELFF.

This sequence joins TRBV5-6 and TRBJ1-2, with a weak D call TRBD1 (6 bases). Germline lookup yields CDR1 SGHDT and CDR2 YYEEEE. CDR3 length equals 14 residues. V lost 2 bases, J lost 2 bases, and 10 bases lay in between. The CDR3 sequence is CASSFGQQNYGYTF. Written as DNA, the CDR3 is TGTGCCAGCAGCTTTGGACAGCAGAACTATGGCTACACCTTC.

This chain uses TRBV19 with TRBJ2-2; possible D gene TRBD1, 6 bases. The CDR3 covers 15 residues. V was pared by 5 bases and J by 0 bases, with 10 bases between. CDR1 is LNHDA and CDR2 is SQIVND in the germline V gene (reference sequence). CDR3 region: CASSGGRANTGELFF. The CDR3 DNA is TGTGCCAGTAGTGGGGGCCGCGCGAACACCGGGGAGCTGTTTTTT. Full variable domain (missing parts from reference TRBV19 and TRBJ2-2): DGGITQSPKYLFRKEGQNVTLSCEQNLNHDAMYWYRQDPGQGLRLIYYSQIVNDFQKGDIAEGYSVSREKKESFPLTVTSAQKNPTAFYLCASSGGRANTGELFFGEGSRLTVL.

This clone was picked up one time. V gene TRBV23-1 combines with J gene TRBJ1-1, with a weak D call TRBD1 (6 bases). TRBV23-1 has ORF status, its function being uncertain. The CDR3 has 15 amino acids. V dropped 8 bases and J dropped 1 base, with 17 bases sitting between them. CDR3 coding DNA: TGCGCCAGCGGCCGTCCTCCGACAGGGAACACTGAAGCTTTCTTT. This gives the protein CASGRPPTGNTEAFF.

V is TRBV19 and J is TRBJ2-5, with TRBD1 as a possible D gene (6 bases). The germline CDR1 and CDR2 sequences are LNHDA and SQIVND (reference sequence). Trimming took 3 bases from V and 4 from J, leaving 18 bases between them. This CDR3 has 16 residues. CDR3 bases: TGTGCCAGTAGTATCCGGGGTAAGGGGGTTGGAGAGACCCAGTACTTC. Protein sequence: CASSIRGKGVGETQYF.

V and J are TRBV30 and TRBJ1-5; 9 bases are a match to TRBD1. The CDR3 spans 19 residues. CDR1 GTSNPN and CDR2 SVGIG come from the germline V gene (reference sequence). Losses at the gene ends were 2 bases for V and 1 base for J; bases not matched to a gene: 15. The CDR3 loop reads CAWSTAGTGSFWSNQPQHF. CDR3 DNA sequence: TGTGCCTGGAGTACCGCCGGGACAGGGAGTTTTTGGAGCAATCAGCCCCAGCATTTT.